The rows below give T cell receptor beta chains drawn from one sample of a study of T cells in Graves' hyperthyroidism and ophthalmopathy. In TCRdb, the multiplex PCR reads were re-called with MiXCR into one record per CDR3 protein. The sample has a few hundred thousand distinct CDR3 sequences; about a sixth are singletons. Sequenced input: blood. The receptors were sampled from a woman between 40 and 55 years old with Graves' ophthalmopathy. The CDR3 runs from the conserved cysteine through the conserved F or W. Each record gives: CDR3 protein, CDR3 DNA, D gene, clone size, V gene, J gene. A D gene is named only where the DNA matches it firmly. The size field is filled for only some rows; it gives once, few, many or a size class.

CDR3 protein: CASSLHSDGINEKLFF
CDR3 DNA: TGTGCCAGCAGCCTCCATTCCGACGGCATTAATGAAAAACTGTTTTTT
D gene: .
clone size: many
V gene: TRBV11-2
J gene: TRBJ1-4

CDR3 protein: CASSFIGRTEAFF
CDR3 DNA: TGTGCCAGCAGTTTCATAGGGCGCACTGAAGCTTTCTTT
D gene: .
clone size: .
V gene: TRBV6-1
J gene: TRBJ1-1

CDR3 protein: CASSLDSGRSYEQYF
CDR3 DNA: TGTGCCAGCAGCTTAGATAGCGGGAGGTCCTACGAGCAGTACTTC
D gene: TRBD2
clone size: .
V gene: TRBV13
J gene: TRBJ2-7

CDR3 protein: CSVGTSYEQYF
CDR3 DNA: TGCAGCGTTGGAACCTCCTACGAGCAGTACTTC
D gene: .
clone size: many
V gene: TRBV29-1
J gene: TRBJ2-7

CDR3 protein: CASSPGVMWEQYF
CDR3 DNA: TGCGCCAGCAGTCCCGGGGTGATGTGGGAGCAGTACTTC
D gene: .
clone size: .
V gene: TRBV10-1
J gene: TRBJ2-7

CDR3 protein: CASRRTGGFGTQYF
CDR3 DNA: TGTGCCAGCAGGCGGACAGGGGGCTTCGGGACCCAGTACTTC
D gene: TRBD1
clone size: many
V gene: TRBV28
J gene: TRBJ2-5

CDR3 protein: CATSSWGRRADTEAFF
CDR3 DNA: TGTGCCACCAGCAGCTGGGGACGCCGGGCGGACACTGAAGCTTTCTTT
D gene: .
clone size: .
V gene: TRBV15
J gene: TRBJ1-1

CDR3 protein: CASGGNQPQHF
CDR3 DNA: TGTGCCAGCGGCGGCAATCAGCCCCAGCATTTT
D gene: .
clone size: many
V gene: TRBV7-2
J gene: TRBJ1-5

CDR3 protein: CASSLVGLPGPGYNEQFF
CDR3 DNA: TGTGCCAGCAGCTTAGTCGGACTCCCTGGCCCAGGCTACAATGAGCAGTTCTTC
D gene: .
clone size: many
V gene: TRBV7-2
J gene: TRBJ2-1

CDR3 protein: CASSPPWWDSYNEQFF
CDR3 DNA: TGTGCCAGCAGCCCGCCCTGGTGGGACAGCTACAATGAGCAGTTCTTC
D gene: TRBD1
clone size: many
V gene: TRBV28
J gene: TRBJ2-1

CDR3 protein: CASSPGGSSKNIQYF
CDR3 DNA: TGTGCCAGCAGCCCTGGGGGCTCGTCCAAAAACATTCAGTACTTC
D gene: .
clone size: .
V gene: TRBV3-1
J gene: TRBJ2-4

CDR3 protein: CASSTRLAADTQYF
CDR3 DNA: TGTGCCAGCAGCACCCGACTAGCGGCAGATACGCAGTATTTT
D gene: TRBD2
clone size: .
V gene: TRBV5-4
J gene: TRBJ2-3

CDR3 protein: CASSQGAQRSAGELFF
CDR3 DNA: TGTGCCAGCAGCCAAGGGGCCCAGCGATCCGCCGGGGAGCTGTTTTTT
D gene: .
clone size: many
V gene: TRBV3-1
J gene: TRBJ2-2

CDR3 protein: CASSPIGAGTYGYTF
CDR3 DNA: TGTGCCAGCAGCCCAATAGGGGCGGGGACCTATGGCTACACCTTC
D gene: .
clone size: many
V gene: TRBV7-8
J gene: TRBJ1-2

CDR3 protein: CSASRGGSSYNEQFF
CDR3 DNA: TGCAGTGCGTCACGAGGGGGCAGCTCCTACAATGAGCAGTTCTTC
D gene: TRBD1
clone size: many
V gene: TRBV20-1
J gene: TRBJ2-1

CDR3 protein: CSARDYQPYGYTF
CDR3 DNA: TGCAGTGCTAGAGATTACCAGCCATATGGCTACACCTTC
D gene: .
clone size: many
V gene: TRBV20-1
J gene: TRBJ1-2

CDR3 protein: CASSLETSVHNEQFF
CDR3 DNA: TGTGCCAGCAGTTTAGAGACTAGCGTACACAATGAGCAGTTCTTC
D gene: TRBD2
clone size: .
V gene: TRBV12-3/TRBV12-4
J gene: TRBJ2-1

CDR3 protein: CASQKGLADSYEQYF
CDR3 DNA: TGTGCCAGCCAAAAGGGACTAGCGGACTCCTACGAGCAGTACTTC
D gene: TRBD2
clone size: many
V gene: TRBV27
J gene: TRBJ2-7

CDR3 protein: CASSLNGDNEQFF
CDR3 DNA: TGCGCCAGCAGCTTGAACGGTGACAATGAGCAGTTCTTC
D gene: .
clone size: .
V gene: TRBV5-1
J gene: TRBJ2-1

CDR3 protein: CASSASGIHYEQYF
CDR3 DNA: TGTGCCAGCAGTGCGTCTGGTATTCATTACGAGCAGTACTTC
D gene: .
clone size: few
V gene: TRBV27
J gene: TRBJ2-7

CDR3 protein: CASSAQYRGEETQYF
CDR3 DNA: TGTGCCAGCAGCGCCCAGTACAGGGGCGAAGAGACCCAGTACTTC
D gene: TRBD1
clone size: many
V gene: TRBV11-1
J gene: TRBJ2-5

CDR3 protein: CASSLTYTDTQYF
CDR3 DNA: TGTGCCAGCAGCTTAACCTACACAGATACGCAGTATTTT
D gene: .
clone size: many
V gene: TRBV7-3
J gene: TRBJ2-3

CDR3 protein: CASSYQREVNFYEQYF
CDR3 DNA: TGTGCCAGCAGTTACCAGCGGGAGGTTAACTTCTACGAGCAGTACTTC
D gene: TRBD2
clone size: .
V gene: TRBV28
J gene: TRBJ2-7

CDR3 protein: CASSTGYGGGSPLHF
CDR3 DNA: TGTGCCAGCAGCACAGGGTATGGGGGTGGTTCACCCCTCCACTTT
D gene: .
clone size: many
V gene: TRBV27
J gene: TRBJ1-6

CDR3 protein: CASSSGLAGGIADTQYF
CDR3 DNA: TGTGCCAGCAGCTCGGGATTAGCGGGGGGCATTGCAGATACGCAGTATTTT
D gene: TRBD2
clone size: many
V gene: TRBV7-9
J gene: TRBJ2-3

CDR3 protein: CASREPTGWNSGNTIYF
CDR3 DNA: TGTGCCAGCAGAGAACCTACAGGCTGGAACTCTGGAAACACCATATATTTT
D gene: .
clone size: .
V gene: TRBV7-9
J gene: TRBJ1-3

CDR3 protein: CASSLEREWADYEQYF
CDR3 DNA: TGTGCCAGCAGCTTAGAGCGGGAGTGGGCAGACTACGAGCAGTACTTC
D gene: TRBD2
clone size: many
V gene: TRBV7-9
J gene: TRBJ2-7

CDR3 protein: CASSFGGPTDTQYF
CDR3 DNA: TGCGCCAGCAGCTTCGGGGGGCCCACAGATACGCAGTATTTT
D gene: .
clone size: many
V gene: TRBV5-1
J gene: TRBJ2-3

CDR3 protein: CASRVDTENEKLFF
CDR3 DNA: TGTGCCAGCAGGGTGGACACCGAAAATGAAAAACTGTTTTTT
D gene: .
clone size: many
V gene: TRBV2
J gene: TRBJ1-4

CDR3 protein: CASSQDPSPRVLYGYTF
CDR3 DNA: TGCGCCAGCAGCCAAGACCCCTCCCCCAGGGTCCTCTATGGCTACACCTTC
D gene: .
clone size: .
V gene: TRBV4-1
J gene: TRBJ1-2

CDR3 protein: CASSLIASGSYEQYF
CDR3 DNA: TGTGCCAGCAGTTTAATTGCTAGCGGGAGCTACGAGCAGTACTTC
D gene: TRBD2
clone size: many
V gene: TRBV28
J gene: TRBJ2-7

CDR3 protein: CSVVEYTEAFF
CDR3 DNA: TGCAGCGTTGTGGAATACACTGAAGCTTTCTTT
D gene: .
clone size: many
V gene: TRBV29-1
J gene: TRBJ1-1

CDR3 protein: CATSIPPGLAGGSSATQYF
CDR3 DNA: TGTGCCACCAGTATCCCCCCGGGACTAGCGGGGGGCTCTAGTGCGACCCAGTACTTC
D gene: TRBD2
clone size: few
V gene: TRBV15
J gene: TRBJ2-5

CDR3 protein: CASSSGTGGIGYTF
CDR3 DNA: TGTGCCAGCAGCTCTGGGACAGGGGGCATAGGCTACACCTTC
D gene: TRBD1
clone size: few
V gene: TRBV7-8
J gene: TRBJ1-2

CDR3 protein: CASSLASGFGTEAFF
CDR3 DNA: TGTGCCAGCAGCTTAGCTTCAGGATTCGGCACTGAAGCTTTCTTT
D gene: .
clone size: few
V gene: TRBV7-2
J gene: TRBJ1-1

CDR3 protein: CASSVQGAEEKLFF
CDR3 DNA: TGTGCCAGCAGCGTACAGGGGGCGGAAGAAAAACTGTTTTTT
D gene: TRBD1
clone size: .
V gene: TRBV4-2
J gene: TRBJ1-4

CDR3 protein: CASSFQSGARSYEQYF
CDR3 DNA: TGTGCCAGCAGTTTTCAAAGCGGGGCCAGATCCTACGAGCAGTACTTC
D gene: TRBD2
clone size: many
V gene: TRBV6-1
J gene: TRBJ2-7

CDR3 protein: CASSIGDRDGSPLHF
CDR3 DNA: TGTGCCAGTAGTATCGGGGACAGGGATGGTTCACCCCTCCACTTT
D gene: TRBD1
clone size: few
V gene: TRBV19
J gene: TRBJ1-6

CDR3 protein: CASSTPAEQYF
CDR3 DNA: TGTGCCAGCAGTACGCCGGCCGAGCAGTACTTC
D gene: .
clone size: many
V gene: TRBV7-9
J gene: TRBJ2-7

CDR3 protein: CASSRLTSGSVNEQFF
CDR3 DNA: TGTGCCAGCAGCCGATTGACTAGCGGGAGCGTTAATGAGCAGTTCTTC
D gene: TRBD2
clone size: .
V gene: TRBV4-1
J gene: TRBJ2-1

CDR3 protein: CSAQTSSYEQYF
CDR3 DNA: TGCAGTGCTCAGACTAGCTCGTACGAGCAGTACTTC
D gene: TRBD2
clone size: .
V gene: TRBV20-1
J gene: TRBJ2-7

CDR3 protein: CASLGLNYGYTF
CDR3 DNA: TGTGCCAGCTTAGGACTGAACTATGGCTACACCTTC
D gene: .
clone size: many
V gene: TRBV2
J gene: TRBJ1-2

CDR3 protein: CASSFDGTGGPGNTIYF
CDR3 DNA: TGTGCCAGCAGCTTCGACGGGACAGGGGGTCCTGGAAACACCATATATTTT
D gene: TRBD1
clone size: few
V gene: TRBV7-2
J gene: TRBJ1-3

CDR3 protein: CASSQDLGNTEAFF
CDR3 DNA: TGTGCCAGCAGCCAAGACTTGGGGAACACTGAAGCTTTCTTT
D gene: .
clone size: many
V gene: TRBV3-1
J gene: TRBJ1-1

CDR3 protein: CASRMRSYEQYF
CDR3 DNA: TGTGCCAGCAGAATGAGGTCCTACGAGCAGTACTTC
D gene: .
clone size: many
V gene: TRBV2
J gene: TRBJ2-7

CDR3 protein: CSAYPSTGFRDTQYF
CDR3 DNA: TGCAGTGCTTACCCCTCGACAGGGTTCAGGGATACGCAGTATTTT
D gene: TRBD1
clone size: many
V gene: TRBV20-1
J gene: TRBJ2-3

CDR3 protein: CASSQQPGNTEAFF
CDR3 DNA: TGTGCCAGCAGCCAGCAGCCAGGGAACACTGAAGCTTTCTTT
D gene: .
clone size: many
V gene: TRBV3-1
J gene: TRBJ1-1

CDR3 protein: CASSLGRGSYTDTQYF
CDR3 DNA: TGTGCCAGCAGCCTAGGCAGGGGCTCCTACACAGATACGCAGTATTTT
D gene: .
clone size: .
V gene: TRBV13
J gene: TRBJ2-3